This TCR beta chain was captured in a study of esophageal squamous cell carcinoma under preoperative chemotherapy. TCRdb independently ran MiXCR on the PCR reads; one entry per CDR3 protein. The sample includes some 30,000 distinct CDR3 sequences, roughly 52% of them seen just once. This CDR3 contains 15 residues. The V gene's germline CDR1 is SGHTA and CDR2 FQGNSA. Described time point: before preoperative PTX-NDP chemotherapy. Note on this clonotype: The junction differs from germline at one of its ends, possibly a read error.

This material was collected from a patient given preoperative chemotherapy. The V and J genes are TRBV7-2 and TRBJ2-4; maybe TRBD1 (6 bases). The TCR was taken from a human donor with esophageal squamous cell carcinoma. The donor label of this sample is uncertain. The CDR3, as DNA: TGTGGCAGCAGCTCTGGGCTGGGGGCCAAAGATATTCAGTATTTC. It yields the protein CGSSSGLGAKDIQYF.